The clone carrying this T cell receptor (beta chain) appeared many times. Its antigen remains unknown. As for time point: newly diagnosed GD, antithyroid drugs for less than 3 months. PBMC RNA was the source of the TCR library. Germline V gene sequence: CDR1 SGHAT, CDR2 FQNNGV. The V end lost 4 bases, the J end lost 3 bases, and 13 bases lay between the germline ends. The CDR3 is made up of 15 amino acids. These data originate in a study of regulatory T cells in long-lasting Graves disease. Study in general: The antithyroid drugs taken by newly diagnosed Graves' patients had been used for under 3 months.

CDR3 regions were amplified by Arm-PCR using iRepertoire HTBI primers to build TCR beta libraries. TCRdb called the multiplex PCR reads again in MiXCR, with one record for every CDR3 protein. This table holds 450,000 to 600,000 distinct CDR3 sequences, approximately 12% found once. Findings and caveats of the study: Compared with new cases, persistent Graves' patients showed reduced TCR diversity. Public clonotype sharing was higher in persistent than newly diagnosed patients.

A further study also used this sample, focusing on T cells in Graves' hyperthyroidism and ophthalmopathy. As that study records: The HTBI primer set was used in a first-round RT-PCR of the TCR CDR3.

The specimen comprised peripheral blood mononuclear cells (PBMCs), sampled at new diagnosis, from a patient treated with antithyroid drugs. This TCR derives from a man aged 25-45 years with Graves disease. The chain has TRBV11-2 and TRBJ2-1, with D perhaps matching TRBD2 (5 bases). The CDR3 DNA is TGTGCCAGCAGCTCCGTTGAGGGAGACTACAATGAGCAGTTCTTC. This encodes CASSSVEGDYNEQFF.